Listed below are T cell receptor beta chains from one sample, sequenced in a study of identical twins. TCRdb reprocessed the 5' RACE reads via MiXCR and lists one record per CDR3 protein. Among approximately 700,000 distinct CDR3 sequences listed, 5.5% to 7.5% were seen once. The specimen was naive T cells sorted from blood. The source of these receptors is a man younger than 35 in good health. Each CDR3 is given with its conserved first and last residue. Each record gives: CDR3 protein, CDR3 DNA, J gene, V gene, D gene, clone size. The D gene is left open where the match is weak. Clone size appears in some rows only: once, few, many, or a class for an expanded clone.

CASSYTILPGRKNEQYF	TGTGCCAGCAGCTACACGATCCTCCCGGGACGAAAGAACGAGCAGTACTTC	TRBJ2-7	TRBV7-2	.	few
CSARTSGRVYNEQFF	TGCAGTGCTCGGACTAGCGGGAGGGTCTACAATGAGCAGTTCTTC	TRBJ2-1	TRBV20-1	TRBD2	few
CASSLEGEGKAFF	TGTGCCAGCAGCTTAGAAGGAGAGGGTAAAGCTTTCTTT	TRBJ1-1	TRBV11-2	.	once
CASSYWESAQYF	TGTGCCAGCAGTTACTGGGAGAGTGCCCAGTACTTC	TRBJ2-5	TRBV6-2/TRBV6-3	.	few
CASSSPPSSQETQYF	TGTGCCAGCAGTTCCCCCCCAAGCAGCCAAGAGACCCAGTACTTC	TRBJ2-5	TRBV6-5	.	few
CASSLRQLAGATDTQYF	TGCGCCAGCAGCTTGCGTCAACTAGCGGGAGCCACAGATACGCAGTATTTT	TRBJ2-3	TRBV5-1	TRBD2	many
CSLHRKATGSYNEQFF	TGCAGTCTACATCGTAAAGCGACGGGGTCCTACAATGAGCAGTTCTTC	TRBJ2-1	TRBV20-1	.	many
CASSGGTTLRTEAFF	TGTGCCAGCAGTGGGGGGACCACACTACGCACTGAAGCTTTCTTT	TRBJ1-1	TRBV25-1	.	many
CSAKTDTQYF	TGCAGTGCCAAAACAGATACGCAGTATTTT	TRBJ2-3	TRBV20-1	.	many
CSALRISTETQYF	TGCAGCGCGCTGAGGATAAGTACGGAGACCCAGTACTTC	TRBJ2-5	TRBV29-1	.	many
CASIPSPGQRDEQFF	TGTGCCAGCATCCCTTCCCCGGGCCAACGGGATGAGCAGTTCTTC	TRBJ2-1	TRBV11-1	.	.
CASSPFIRSGDTQYF	TGTGCCAGCAGCCCGTTCATACGTAGTGGGGATACGCAGTATTTT	TRBJ2-3	TRBV7-2	.	many
CASRSPRTGATDTQYF	TGTGCCAGCCGTTCCCCCCGGACAGGAGCCACAGATACGCAGTATTTT	TRBJ2-3	TRBV7-9	TRBD1	.
CASSYPDPGETQYF	TGTGCCAGCAGTTACCCAGACCCAGGGGAGACCCAGTACTTC	TRBJ2-5	TRBV6-5	.	few
CASSPETGIETQYF	TGTGCCAGCAGCCCCGAGACAGGGATCGAGACCCAGTACTTC	TRBJ2-5	TRBV9	TRBD1	.
CASSSWQGEQFF	TGTGCCAGCAGTTCTTGGCAAGGTGAGCAGTTCTTC	TRBJ2-1	TRBV6-5	.	many
CASRLHGEQFF	TGTGCCAGCAGACTTCACGGTGAGCAGTTCTTC	TRBJ2-1	TRBV25-1	.	many
CASKVNLAGQETQYF	TGTGCCAGCAAAGTAAATTTAGCGGGTCAAGAGACCCAGTACTTC	TRBJ2-5	TRBV6-1	TRBD2	.
CASSYAQGWYNEQFF	TGTGCCAGCAGTTACGCGCAGGGTTGGTACAATGAGCAGTTCTTC	TRBJ2-1	TRBV6-5	.	few
CASSPLTGGETDTQYF	TGTGCCAGCAGTCCACTTACAGGGGGTGAAACAGATACGCAGTATTTT	TRBJ2-3	TRBV12-3/TRBV12-4	TRBD1	few
CASSLGVEGSGQPQHF	TGTGCCAGCAGTTTAGGGGTGGAGGGATCGGGTCAGCCCCAGCATTTT	TRBJ1-5	TRBV12-3/TRBV12-4	.	.
CASSPGGGELFF	TGTGCCAGCAGCCCCGGTGGGGGGGAGCTGTTTTTT	TRBJ2-2	TRBV27	.	many
CSARAPTEIWTSGGYGTQYF	TGCAGTGCTAGAGCCCCGACAGAGATCTGGACTAGCGGGGGGTATGGGACCCAGTACTTC	TRBJ2-5	TRBV20-1	TRBD2	.
CATPTYSGANVLTF	TGTGCCACCCCGACATACTCTGGGGCCAACGTCCTGACTTTC	TRBJ2-6	TRBV28	.	few
CSARDQGTANYGYTF	TGCAGTGCTAGAGATCAGGGGACAGCTAACTATGGCTACACCTTC	TRBJ1-2	TRBV20-1	TRBD1	many
CASKGREASSYNEQFF	TGTGCCAGCAAAGGTCGGGAGGCTAGCTCCTACAATGAGCAGTTCTTC	TRBJ2-1	TRBV28	TRBD2	.
CSVEVRGNIQYF	TGCAGCGTTGAGGTTAGGGGAAACATTCAGTACTTC	TRBJ2-4	TRBV29-1	.	.
CASSFMGAPSNQPQHF	TGTGCCAGCAGCTTTATGGGGGCGCCTAGCAATCAGCCCCAGCATTTT	TRBJ1-5	TRBV5-6	.	.
CASARTTGGNTEAFF	TGTGCCAGCGCACGGACGACCGGGGGGAACACTGAAGCTTTCTTT	TRBJ1-1	TRBV6-1	.	.
CASSVGQTLGEQYF	TGTGCCAGCAGCGTAGGGCAGACACTAGGAGAGCAGTACTTC	TRBJ2-7	TRBV9	.	many
CASSVEDANEQFF	TGTGCCAGCAGCGTAGAGGACGCGAATGAGCAGTTCTTC	TRBJ2-1	TRBV9	.	many
CASSSMGIIANTGELFF	TGTGCCAGCAGCTCGATGGGGATTATTGCGAACACCGGGGAGCTGTTTTTT	TRBJ2-2	TRBV7-9	.	many
CASSSTGSWEQYF	TGTGCCAGCAGTTCGACAGGCTCGTGGGAGCAGTACTTC	TRBJ2-7	TRBV12-3/TRBV12-4	.	few